These 30 T cell receptor beta chains came from one sample sequenced in a study of regulatory T cells in long-lasting Graves disease. TCRdb called the reads again in MiXCR, with one record for every CDR3 protein. This sample has about 720 distinct CDR3 sequences; approximately 70% occur once, and the top ten carry around 31%. The authors made the TCR library using RNA they extracted from PBMCs. The sequenced sample was peripheral blood mononuclear cells (PBMCs), obtained with antithyroid drug treatment, in newly diagnosed or persistent Graves disease (not recorded which). These receptors came from a female donor with Graves disease.

The chain carries TRBV11-2 and TRBJ1-2; maybe TRBD1 (5 bases). CDR3 length equals 13 residues. V shed 5 bases and J shed 6 bases, with 13 bases lying between them. The germline gives CDR1 SGHAT, CDR2 FQNNGV. The CDR3 loop reads CASSPQGFDGYTF. The CDR3 DNA is TGTGCCAGCAGCCCTCAGGGTTTCGATGGCTACACCTTC.

J is TRBJ1-2 and V is TRBV13; D is ambiguous. The length of the CDR3 is 11 residues. The V gene's germline CDR1 is PRHDT and CDR2 FYEKMQ (reference sequence). Trimming took off 4 bases at V and 4 bases at J, with 4 bases between the two ends. The CDR3 loop reads CASSSAYGYTF. CDR3 DNA: TGTGCCAGCAGCTCGGCCTATGGCTACACCTTC.

There are a few counts of this clonotype. J is TRBJ2-7 and V is TRBV28; D remains unclear. CDR3 length equals 15 residues. With 3 bases removed from V and 2 bases from J, the gap between germline ends came to 14 bases. Germline V lookup: CDR1 MDHEN, CDR2 SYDVKM. CDR3 sequence (DNA): TGTGCCAGCAGTTTTAGGGTGGAGATTACCTACGAGCAGTACTTC. Amino acids: CASSFRVEITYEQYF.

The V gene is TRBV7-9, the J gene TRBJ2-7; possible D gene TRBD2, 6 bases. This CDR3 comprises 12 residues. Germline values: CDR1 SEHNR, CDR2 FQNEAQ (reference sequence). V was cut by 5 bases and J by 12 bases, with 17 bases left in between. The CDR3 here is CASSREASGSYF. The CDR3 DNA reads as TGTGCCAGCAGCCGCGAAGCCAGCGGGTCGTACTTC.

The chain uses TRBV19 and TRBJ1-5; TRBD1 matches at 7 bases. V dropped 6 bases and J dropped 0; count of bases not matched to a gene: 8. This CDR3 has 16 residues. CDR1 is LNHDA, CDR2 SQIVND, per germline (reference sequence). The CDR3 sequence: CASSNTGATSNQPQHF. CDR3 DNA: TGTGCCAGTAGCAACACAGGGGCGACTAGCAATCAGCCCCAGCATTTT.

The chain joins TRBV19 to TRBJ1-2; 7 positions agree with TRBD1. Germline V gives CDR1 LNHDA, CDR2 SQIVND (reference sequence). Trimming at V came to 5 bases and at J to 4 bases, leaving 10 bases not matched to a gene. There are 15 residues in the CDR3. The DNA of the CDR3 is TGTGCCAGTAGTTTCGGACAGGCCGCGGGCTATGGCTACACCTTC. It specifies CASSFGQAAGYGYTF.

This chain joins TRBV20-1 and TRBJ2-7; 10 bases are shared with TRBD1. This CDR3 spans 14 amino acids. Per germline, CDR1 DFQATT and CDR2 SNEGSKA (reference sequence). Trimming removed 6 bases from V and 5 bases from J; junction bases left unmatched: 10. CDR3 sequence reads: CSAKFPGTGDEQYF. The CDR3 DNA is TGCAGTGCCAAATTCCCCGGGACAGGGGACGAGCAGTACTTC.

This clonotype is hyperexpanded in the sample. V gene TRBV2 combines with J gene TRBJ2-1; the D is unclear. CDR1 is SNHLY, CDR2 FYNNEI, per germline. This CDR3 comprises 15 residues. V lost 6 bases and J lost 3, with 15 bases in between. The CDR3 is CASRQRDESYNEQFF. The DNA of the CDR3 is TGTGCCAGCAGACAACGAGACGAAAGCTACAATGAGCAGTTCTTC.

A few counts support this clonotype. The gene calls are TRBV30 and TRBJ1-6; D not certain. This CDR3 contains 13 residues. CDR1 GTSNPN and CDR2 SVGIG come from the germline V gene (reference sequence). With 6 bases removed from V and 7 bases from J, the gap between germline ends came to 13 bases. The CDR3 is CACADGLNSPLHF. CDR3 nucleotide sequence: TGTGCCTGCGCGGACGGACTAAATTCACCCCTCCACTTT.

DNA of the CDR3: TGTGCCACCAGTGACGACGACAGTTCCCACGGCTACACCTTC. It translates to CATSDDDSSHGYTF. The genes are TRBV24-1 and TRBJ1-2; D is perhaps TRBD1 (5 bases). The ends were cut back, 4 bases at V and 8 bases at J, with 16 bases in the middle. Germline CDR1 reads KGHDR; CDR2 reads SFDVKD. CDR3 length: 14 amino acids.

This sequence joins TRBV14 and TRBJ2-3; D uncertain. The CDR3 has 11 amino acids. V lost 3 bases and J 2 bases, leaving 0 bases between the germline ends. Germline V CDR1 and CDR2: SGHDN, FVKESK. The CDR3 loop is CASSHTDTQYF. The CDR3 DNA follows: TGTGCCAGCAGCCACACAGATACGCAGTATTTT.

This chain connects TRBV12-3 or TRBV12-4 to TRBJ2-5; 11 bases align to TRBD2. With 3 bases clipped from V and 7 bases from J, the junction kept 1 base outside the gene matches. This CDR3 spans 13 amino acids. The CDR3 reads CASSFLAGGTQYF. The CDR3 DNA follows: TGTGCCAGCAGTTTTCTAGCGGGGGGGACCCAGTACTTC.

The chain carries TRBV7-9 and TRBJ2-3, with D possibly called TRBD1 or TRBD2 (5 bases each). The germline V and J ends were trimmed by 4 bases and 6 bases, with 11 bases remaining between them. The CDR3 is 13 amino acids. The germline gives CDR1 SEHNR, CDR2 FQNEAQ (reference sequence). CDR3 protein: CASSSREGDTQYF. CDR3 nucleotides: TGTGCCAGCAGCTCGAGAGAGGGGGATACGCAGTATTTT. Combining the CDR3 with reference TRBV7-9 and TRBJ2-3 gives the whole variable domain DTGVSQNPRHKITKRGQNVTFRCDPISEHNRLYWYRQTLGQGPEFLTYFQNEAQLEKSRLLSDRFSAERPKGSFSTLEIQRTEQGDSAMYLCASSSREGDTQYFGPGTRLTVL.

This clonotype was seen more than once but under ten times. This chain uses TRBV6-2 or TRBV6-3 with TRBJ2-3; 11 bases agree with TRBD2. The CDR3 sequence is 14 residues long. The junction had 7 bases not matched to a gene; V was cut back by 9 bases and J by 5 bases. Germline CDR1 MNHEY, CDR2 SVGEGT. Here the CDR3 DNA reads TGTGCCAGATTAGCGGGAGGGCCTCAAGATACGCAGTATTTT. It translates to CARLAGGPQDTQYF.

The chain carries TRBV6-2 or TRBV6-3 and TRBJ2-2; D possibly corresponds to TRBD1 (5 bases). The germline CDR1 and CDR2 sequences are MNHEY and SVGEGT. The CDR3 is 16 amino acids. V was trimmed by 0 bases and J by 2 bases, leaving 10 bases between them. In nucleotides, the CDR3 is TGTGCCAGCAGTTACTCCGGACATGTAAACACCGGGGAGCTGTTTTTT. As protein: CASSYSGHVNTGELFF.

The rearrangement uses TRBV18 and TRBJ2-7; D unresolved. The ends were cut back, 3 bases at V and 6 bases at J, with 12 bases in the middle. Germline V lookup: CDR1 KGHSH, CDR2 LQKENI. The CDR3 has 13 residues. This CDR3 is CASSPLDLGEQYF. DNA for the CDR3: TGTGCCAGCTCACCTCTGGACCTGGGCGAGCAGTACTTC.

In DNA, the CDR3 is TGTGCCAGTAGTTCGCAGGGGGGCGATGAGCAGTTCTTC. This sequence encodes CASSSQGGDEQFF. The rearrangement uses TRBV19 and TRBJ2-1, with a tentative D call TRBD1 (7 bases). V was shortened by 5 bases and J by 8 bases, with 13 bases between the two germline ends. The length of the CDR3 is 13 residues. CDR1 LNHDA and CDR2 SQIVND come from the germline V gene (reference sequence).

The CDR3 bases are TGTGCCAGCAGCCAGTGGACGGACTTGGGGGAAAAACTGTTTTTT. It codes for CASSQWTDLGEKLFF. The chain uses TRBV4-2 and TRBJ1-4; no clear D gene. CDR1 is LGHNA and CDR2 is YNFKEQ in the germline V gene. The CDR3 covers 15 residues. V was shortened by 3 bases and J by 8 bases, with 16 bases between the two germline ends.

The chain uses TRBV12-3 or TRBV12-4 and TRBJ2-1; 8 bases agree with TRBD1. This CDR3 region has 14 residues. V was pared by 3 bases and J by 8 bases, with 6 bases of the junction left unmatched. The CDR3 protein is CASSFGQGDDEQFF. Written as DNA, the CDR3 is TGTGCCAGCAGTTTCGGACAGGGCGACGATGAGCAGTTCTTC.

V gene TRBV19 combines with J gene TRBJ2-7; D possibly corresponds to TRBD1 (6 bases). Germline CDR1 LNHDA, CDR2 SQIVND (reference sequence). The V and J ends lost 7 bases and 5 bases respectively, with 18 bases between them. This CDR3 region has 14 residues. The CDR3 loop reads CASIPGTSWNEQYF. CDR3 DNA sequence: TGTGCCAGTATCCCCGGGACATCCTGGAACGAGCAGTACTTC.

The rearrangement uses TRBV5-6 and TRBJ1-6; a weak D match, TRBD1 (5 bases). From germline, CDR1 is SGHDT and CDR2 YYEEEE. CDR3 length: 14 amino acids. The V end lost 0 bases, the J end lost 8 bases, and 9 bases lay between the germline ends. The CDR3 reads CASSLGQRDSPLHF. For the CDR3, the DNA is TGTGCCAGCAGCTTGGGACAGAGGGATTCACCCCTCCACTTT.

The J gene is TRBJ2-7, the V gene TRBV19; 7 bases align to TRBD1. The J segment lost 7 bases and the V segment lost 3 bases, leaving 6 bases of the junction unmatched. Germline V lookup: CDR1 LNHDA, CDR2 SQIVND (reference sequence). The CDR3 loop spans 13 amino acids. CDR3 protein: CASSMGRTGEQYF. CDR3 nucleotide sequence: TGTGCCAGTAGTATGGGACGGACAGGAGAGCAGTACTTC.

There are a few counts of this clonotype. This chain links TRBV19 with TRBJ2-2, with D possibly matching TRBD2 (6 bases). The CDR3 covers 15 residues. Looked up from germline, CDR1 is LNHDA and CDR2 is SQIVND (reference sequence). With 2 bases removed from V and 2 bases from J, the gap between germline ends came to 9 bases. The CDR3 DNA is TGTGCCAGTAGTATAACTAGCTTAAACACCGGGGAGCTGTTTTTT. Translation: CASSITSLNTGELFF.

The V call is TRBV27, the J call TRBJ2-2; D unclear. V gave up 2 bases and J gave up 4 bases, with 14 bases separating them. Germline V lookup: CDR1 MNHEY, CDR2 SMNVEV (reference sequence). The CDR3 length is 16 residues. DNA for the CDR3: TGTGCCAGCAGTTTAAAGGCGAAGTCGCTCACCGGGGAGCTGTTTTTT. Its protein product is CASSLKAKSLTGELFF.

Only a few counts were recorded for this clonotype. The CDR3 region is CASSDGDSSYNEQFF. The CDR3 nucleotides read TGTGCCAGCAGTGACGGGGACAGCTCCTACAATGAGCAGTTCTTC. The V gene is TRBV6-4, the J gene TRBJ2-1; TRBD1 matches at 7 bases. This CDR3 comprises 15 residues. Germline V gives CDR1 MRHNA, CDR2 SNTAGT. The trim removed 2 bases at V and 0 bases at J, leaving 1 base unmatched.

The table lists this clonotype with a few counts. J is TRBJ2-2 and V is TRBV11-2; 7 bases map to TRBD2. Trimming cost V 2 bases and J 4 bases; bases outside gene matches: 10. CDR1 is SGHAT, CDR2 FQNNGV, per germline. CDR3 length: 17 amino acids. The CDR3 bases are TGTGCCAGCAGCTTATCGGCCGGTGGCGGGAGCACCGGGGAGCTGTTTTTT. It encodes CASSLSAGGGSTGELFF.

This sequence joins TRBV27 and TRBJ1-5, with unresolved D. The CDR3 has 15 amino acids. The V gene lost 2 bases and the J gene lost 4 bases, with 12 bases spanning the gap. Germline values: CDR1 MNHEY, CDR2 SMNVEV (reference sequence). CDR3 in amino acids: CASSLMSGPNQPQHF. The CDR3 DNA reads TGTGCCAGCAGTTTAATGTCCGGGCCTAATCAGCCCCAGCATTTT.

V gene TRBV28 combines with J gene TRBJ2-7, with 9 positions matching TRBD2. CDR1 is MDHEN, CDR2 SYDVKM, per germline. V lost 3 bases to trimming and J lost 6 bases; unmatched junction nucleotides: 9. This CDR3 spans 15 amino acids. CDR3 nucleotide sequence: TGTGCCAGCAGTTTGTCGGGACTAGCAGATACCGAGCAGTACTTC. As protein: CASSLSGLADTEQYF.

The CDR3 sequence is CASSPHDRAEAFF. As DNA, the CDR3 is TGTGCCAGCAGTCCCCACGACAGGGCTGAAGCTTTCTTT. The J gene is TRBJ1-1, the V gene TRBV28; 7 bases line up with TRBD1. The CDR3 length is 13 residues. Germline V lookup: CDR1 MDHEN, CDR2 SYDVKM. The junction had 6 bases not matched to a gene; V was cut back by 5 bases and J by 6 bases.

V gene TRBV7-9 combines with J gene TRBJ2-5, with D tentatively TRBD2 (5 bases). This CDR3 region has 13 residues. The V end was cut by 5 bases, the J end by 5 bases, with 12 bases between. CDR1 is SEHNR, CDR2 FQNEAQ, per germline (reference sequence). The CDR3 DNA follows: TGTGCCAGCAGCGCTGGTGGGAGTGAGACCCAGTACTTC. Residues: CASSAGGSETQYF.